The 22 T cell receptor beta chains presented below share a single source sample, sequenced in a study of T cell changes during pregnancy in multiple sclerosis. Here immunoSEQ multiplex PCR was the method, and the copy in TCRdb shows in-frame clones only, minus some. The sample includes tens of thousands of clones, roughly nine tenths of them seen just once. The sequencing here drew on peripheral blood, taken in the first trimester of pregnancy. Source of these receptors: a female donor in good health, enrolled as a control in a pregnancy study.

The V call is TRBV19, the J call TRBJ1-2; D is undetermined. CDR1 and CDR2 from the germline V gene are LNHDA and SQIVND (reference sequence). Trimming took 4 bases from V and 1 from J, leaving 19 bases between them. CDR3 length: 17 amino acids. The CDR3 region is CASSTSTATAHNYGYTF. In DNA, the CDR3 is TGTGCCAGTAGTACATCAACTGCTACCGCTCATAACTATGGCTACACCTTC.

This chain links TRBV7-9 with TRBJ2-7, with D perhaps TRBD1 (6 bases). Trimming pared 5 bases from V and 2 bases from J, leaving 10 bases between. CDR1 is SEHNR, CDR2 FQNEAQ, per germline (reference sequence). The CDR3 contains 13 residues. CDR3 DNA sequence: TGTGCCAGCAGCCCGGACAGTACCTACGAGCAGTACTTC. This codes for CASSPDSTYEQYF.

The rearrangement joins TRBV4-3 to TRBJ2-2, with D hard to call. V was clipped by 1 base and J by 3 bases, with 9 bases between them. Germline V gene lookup returns CDR1 LGHNA and CDR2 YSLEER. The CDR3 extends over 15 amino acids. The chain's CDR3 is CASSQGALHTGELFF. The CDR3 DNA reads as TGCGCCAGCAGCCAAGGAGCGCTCCACACCGGGGAGCTGTTTTTT.

The rearrangement uses TRBV7-2 and TRBJ2-3; D is uncertain. The CDR3 runs to 14 residues. Germline lookup yields CDR1 SGHTA and CDR2 FQGNSA. Trimming shortened V by 5 bases and J by 1 base, and 10 bases separated the two germline ends. Written as DNA, the CDR3 is TGTGCCAGCAGCCCCAGTGGGCGCACAGATACGCAGTATTTT. Translated, it gives CASSPSGRTDTQYF.

In this sample, this clone turned up once. The V gene is TRBV5-1, the J gene TRBJ2-1; maybe TRBD2 (6 bases). V was shortened by 2 bases and J by 8 bases, with 23 bases between the two germline ends. Looked up from germline, CDR1 is SGHRS and CDR2 is YFSETQ. CDR3 size: 17 residues. CDR3 protein: CASSFARPGTGEDEQFF. The CDR3 bases are TGCGCCAGCAGCTTCGCCCGGCCCGGGACTGGTGAAGATGAGCAGTTCTTC.

The CDR3 sequence: CASSSEDRGFNYGYTF. The CDR3 DNA reads TGTGCCAGCAGCTCAGAAGACAGGGGGTTTAACTATGGCTACACCTTC. The rearrangement joins TRBV5-4 to TRBJ1-2; 9 nucleotides align to TRBD1. The germline V gene encodes CDR1 SGHNT and CDR2 YYREEE (reference sequence). Trimming cost V 3 bases and J 1 base; bases outside gene matches: 7. The CDR3 is 16 amino acids.

The chain uses TRBV7-2 and TRBJ1-2; 8 nucleotides line up with TRBD1. Trimming removed 8 bases from V and 7 bases from J; junction bases left unmatched: 9. The CDR3 sequence is 13 residues long. Germline CDR1 reads SGHTA; CDR2 reads FQGNSA. In DNA form, the CDR3 reads TGTGCCAGCCGGAGACAGGGGCTATTTGGCTACACCTTC. Translation gives CASRRQGLFGYTF.

This clone appeared a few times. The chain carries TRBV7-2 and TRBJ2-3, with 14 bases matching TRBD2. The germline gives CDR1 SGHTA, CDR2 FQGNSA. The V segment lost 3 bases and the J segment 2 bases; nucleotides outside the gene matches: 4. The CDR3 has 17 amino acids. The CDR3 is CASSFGTSGRYTDTQYF. CDR3 in DNA: TGTGCCAGCAGCTTCGGGACTAGCGGGAGATACACAGATACGCAGTATTTT.

On this clone: One junction end does not reproduce the germline sequence, and a read error may be involved. V is TRBV7-7 and J is TRBJ2-5; 12 bases match TRBD2. The germline V gene encodes CDR1 SSHAT and CDR2 FNYEAQ (reference sequence). The CDR3 length is 16 residues. The CDR3 reads CASSSTSGGRRETQYF. CDR3 sequence (DNA): TGTGCTAGCAGCTCGACTAGCGGGGGCCGGAGGGAGACCCAGTACTTC.

This clone was seen only once. This chain joins TRBV7-2 and TRBJ2-1; 7 bases fit TRBD2. Looked up from germline, CDR1 is SGHTA and CDR2 is FQGNSA. V was pared by 5 bases and J by 12 bases, with 7 bases of the junction left unmatched. The CDR3 spans 12 residues. The CDR3 DNA reads as TGTGCCAGCAGCCCACCTGGGGAGGGGCAGTTCTTC. Protein: CASSPPGEGQFF. The complete variable domain, with remaining parts taken from reference TRBV7-2 and TRBJ2-1, reads GAGVSQSPSNKVTEKGKDVELRCDPISGHTALYWYRQSLGQGLEFLIYFQGNSAPDKSGLPSDRFSAERTGGSVSTLTIQRTQQEDSAVYLCASSPPGEGQFFGPGTRLTVL.

The rearrangement links TRBV6-4 to TRBJ1-1; D is unclear. The CDR3 covers 14 residues. Germline V CDR1 and CDR2: MRHNA, SNTAGT. The germline V and J ends were trimmed by 2 bases and 4 bases, with 11 bases remaining between them. The CDR3 DNA follows: TGTGCCAGCAGTGACGGGGAAGGGAGCACTGAAGCTTTCTTT. Its protein product is CASSDGEGSTEAFF.

This clone was seen once. V usage is TRBV6-5 and J usage is TRBJ2-1; D call uncertain. V was clipped by 2 bases and J by 7 bases, with 18 bases between them. CDR1 MNHEY and CDR2 SVGAGI come from the germline V gene. This CDR3 has 16 residues. The CDR3 is CASSYPSSGLRNEQFF. CDR3 DNA sequence: TGTGCCAGCAGTTACCCATCTTCGGGTTTAAGGAATGAGCAGTTCTTC.

This chain's CDR3 is CASSSEDINYGYTF. DNA of the CDR3: TGTGCCAGCTCATCAGAGGACATAAACTATGGCTACACCTTC. This rearrangement joins TRBV18 to TRBJ1-2, with a tentative D call TRBD1 (5 bases). The CDR3 sequence is 14 residues long. In germline, CDR1 is KGHSH, CDR2 LQKENI. Deletions cut 5 bases from V and 2 bases from J, with 12 bases between.

This chain joins TRBV28 and TRBJ2-7; D is unresolved. This CDR3 region has 14 residues. Germline assignment: CDR1 MDHEN and CDR2 SYDVKM. The V and J ends lost 5 bases and 2 bases respectively, with 13 bases between them. The CDR3 nucleotides read TGTGCCAGCAGTACCCTCAGTCAGACCTACGAGCAGTACTTC. It codes for CASSTLSQTYEQYF.

The chain has TRBV25-1 and TRBJ1-2; weak D call: TRBD1 (5 bases). V lost 6 bases, J lost 6 bases, and 20 bases lay in between. The germline CDR1 and CDR2 sequences are MGHDK and SYGVNS. CDR3 length equals 15 residues. The CDR3 sequence: CASRKAGDRVHGYTF. CDR3 nucleotides: TGTGCCAGCAGGAAGGCGGGGGACCGTGTTCATGGCTACACCTTC.

The chain has TRBV10-3 and TRBJ2-7; TRBD1 is a possible D gene (6 bases). CDR3 size: 13 residues. The germline V and J ends were trimmed by 6 bases and 3 bases, with 12 bases remaining between them. Looked up from germline, CDR1 is ENHRY and CDR2 is SYGVKD. The CDR3 sequence: CAISQGTNYEQYF. The DNA for the CDR3 is TGTGCCATCAGCCAGGGGACGAACTACGAGCAGTACTTC.

V is TRBV6-5 and J is TRBJ1-1; TRBD1 agrees at 7 bases. Germline assignment: CDR1 MNHEY and CDR2 SVGAGI. This CDR3 spans 14 amino acids. Losses at the gene ends were 5 bases for V and 7 bases for J; bases not matched to a gene: 10. CDR3 nucleotides: TGTGCCAGCAGTCGAATACAGGGGACCCTTGAAGCTTTCTTT. Translated, it gives CASSRIQGTLEAFF.

This clone was seen just once. V gene TRBV15 combines with J gene TRBJ2-7; TRBD1 agrees at 7 bases. The ends lost 1 base at V and 6 bases at J; junction bases unmatched: 12. The germline CDR1 and CDR2 sequences are LNHNV and YYDKDF (reference sequence). The CDR3 spans 16 residues. In DNA form, the CDR3 reads TGTGCCACCAGCAGAGGTCGACAGAGGGGGCTCTTCGAGCAGTACTTC. Protein: CATSRGRQRGLFEQYF.

This clone came up once. The CDR3 protein is CASSVVPDRGRTEAFF. DNA of the CDR3: TGTGCCAGCAGCGTAGTCCCAGACAGGGGGCGGACTGAAGCTTTCTTT. The chain links TRBV9 to TRBJ1-1, with TRBD1 matching over 10 bases. Looked up from germline, CDR1 is SGDLS and CDR2 is YYNGEE. This CDR3 has 16 amino acids. V trimming: 0 bases; J trimming: 5 bases; junction bases outside the gene matches: 7.

The chain has TRBV7-3 and TRBJ2-3; no reliable D call. Germline V gives CDR1 SGHTA, CDR2 FQGTGA. This CDR3 comprises 13 residues. V was clipped by 4 bases and J by 2 bases, with 7 bases between them. CDR3 sequence (DNA): TGTGCCAGCAGCTACAAAAACACAGATACGCAGTATTTT. Protein: CASSYKNTDTQYF.

This chain uses TRBV5-4 with TRBJ2-3, with 9 bases lining up with TRBD2. The CDR3 covers 17 residues. V shed 3 bases and J 6 bases; nucleotides not matched to a gene: 14. CDR1 is SGHNT, CDR2 YYREEE, per germline (reference sequence). This CDR3 reads CASSSGGSGGSRDTQYF. The CDR3 DNA is TGTGCCAGCAGCTCCGGCGGTAGCGGGGGATCACGGGATACGCAGTATTTT.

The V and J genes are TRBV28 and TRBJ2-1; tentative D call: TRBD1 (5 bases). V was trimmed by 8 bases and J by 0 bases, leaving 11 bases between them. Germline CDR1 and CDR2: MDHEN and SYDVKM. This CDR3 spans 14 amino acids. DNA of the CDR3: TGTGCCAGCGAGCTAGACAGCTCCTACAATGAGCAGTTCTTC. Translated, it gives CASELDSSYNEQFF.